This T cell receptor beta chain is drawn from a study of OX40 agonist ivuxolimab in advanced cancers. Overall study: Patients were infused with ivuxolimab every 2 weeks at 0.01 to 10 mg/kg.

Germline V lookup: CDR1 MNHEY, CDR2 SVGAGI. Trimming took 0 bases from V and 0 from J, leaving 6 bases between them. The CDR3 is 15 amino acids. Patients were ineligible given autoimmune disease history or systemic immunosuppression. TCRdb's copy holds only in-frame clones and misses some; the assay was immunoSEQ multiplex PCR. The repertoire has fewer than 65,000 clones, about 94% of them found once; the top ten carry roughly 19%. V and J are TRBV6-5 and TRBJ2-4, with no clear D. Source: CD4+ or CD8+ T cells sorted from blood, taken in a trial of the OX40 agonist ivuxolimab. This sequence originates from an adult with an advanced solid tumor such as melanoma, head and neck, liver or kidney cancer. CDR3 region: CASSYSSLAKNIQYF. In DNA, the CDR3 is TGTGCCAGCAGTTACTCGAGCCTAGCCAAAAACATTCAGTACTTC.